This T cell receptor (beta chain) was identified during a study of blood T cell repertoires in COVID-19 (dated by TCRdb to 2020 to 2022). Background for the entire study: Samples from collaborators originated in the United States, Italy and Spain and spanned both the acute and convalescent phases of COVID-19. Samples came from the ongoing ImmuneRACE study (first 160 participants) plus 1,254 subjects from 6 global collaborators. The dataset comprised deeply sampled blood TCRbeta repertoires from subjects exposed to, actively infected with, or recovered from COVID-19. A freely available public database, intended as a resource for researchers studying the immune response to SARS-CoV-2, is where the repertoires were released. A de-identified subject ID, COVID-19 status, age in years and sex were almost always included in the sample metadata. The prospective study material was composed of cDNA or gDNA derived from T cells, B-cell-depleted T cells, or PBMCs. Where HLA class I and class II types were available, the types were taken from metadata supplied by the sample provider, not from assay-based typing. What the study reported, not specific to this receptor: The quantity of clinical and demographic metadata differed by source and by participant and was supplied without curation.

TCRbeta CDR3 regions were amplified from genomic DNA by means of the immunoSEQ Assay, a bias-controlled multiplex PCR. As for the original processing: The number of nucleated cells in each sample was estimated by amplification of reference gene primers within the assay. To quantify the absolute abundance of each unique TCRbeta CDR3 rearrangement, sequence reads were collapsed and filtered. Productive Simpson clonality was computed per sample as the square root of Simpson's diversity index over productive rearrangements. The table comes from immuneACCESS by way of TCRdb, which keeps in-frame sequences with V and J called. Part of the clones is missing from these tables; in studies checked, under half for an unresolved V gene and the rest for unknown reasons. The DNA was the basis for D and trimming; V, J and clone size are from that table. The sample data list about 280,000 clones, and 85% of these were observed just once. The top ten constitute 13% of the sample.

Whole blood was collected in K2EDTA tubes by collaborating institutions according to the institutions' own protocols. For TCRbeta analysis, collaborators shipped samples in one of three forms: frozen whole blood, isolated PBMCs, or DNA extracted from either of those sample types. Its CDR3 holds 13 amino acids, cysteine through phenylalanine. Only the CDR3 DNA stays, 39 bases, in frame from base 1. Trimming removed 4 bases from V and 0 bases from J, leaving 4 bases between the germline ends. CDR1 and CDR2 (GTSNPN, SVGIG) derive from the germline V gene (reference sequence). For this clone: Its antigen remains undetermined. No much larger clone exists at a distance of one base, and base qualities are not known.

What was sequenced was peripheral blood. The receptor was derived from a human donor in a cohort sampled during active COVID-19. Recombination linked TRBV30 to TRBJ1-6, with the D gene call left open. The CDR3 protein: CAWTRSYNSPLHF. The DNA sequence is TGTGCCTGGACGCGCTCCTATAATTCACCCCTCCACTTT.